This record covers a single TCR beta chain. Its specificity is not known. Germline V gene lookup returns CDR1 SEHNR and CDR2 FQNEAQ (reference sequence). The CDR3 extends over 14 amino acids. Trimming shortened V by 10 bases and J by 0 bases, and 13 bases separated the two germline ends. The data belong to a study of OX40 agonist ivuxolimab in advanced cancers. Study-wide background: Patients enrolled in dose escalation were diagnosed with hepatocellular carcinoma, melanoma, renal cell or head and neck cancer.

Generated by immunoSEQ multiplex PCR, the TCRdb table keeps only in-frame clones and is missing some. The sample lists tens of thousands of clones, around 87% seen once, with 0.37% in the top ten. Study results and limitations: In the 0.1-3.0 mg/kg groups, partial responders showed among the lowest expansion.

This sequence joins TRBV7-9 and TRBJ1-3; possible D gene TRBD1, 5 bases. This receptor was identified in an adult with an advanced solid tumor such as melanoma, head and neck, liver or kidney cancer. Sequencing used CD4+ or CD8+ T cells sorted from blood, obtained in a trial of the OX40 agonist ivuxolimab. CDR3 bases: TGTGCCACCCTTGACAGAAGCTCTGGAAACACCATATATTTT. Its translation is CATLDRSSGNTIYF.